This T cell receptor (beta chain) was sequenced in a study of blood T cell repertoires in COVID-19. The CDR3 is made up of 13 amino acids. Germline lookup yields CDR1 MNHEY and CDR2 SVGAGI. Losses at the gene ends were 2 bases for V and 4 bases for J; bases not matched to a gene: 1. The table came from immunoSEQ multiplex PCR; TCRdb's copy has only in-frame clones and leaves some out. Of 300,000 to 400,000 clones listed, approximately 87% are singletons. The table lists this clone with a count of one. This clonotype was sampled from a woman aged 45-65 years who had recovered from COVID-19. The chain has TRBV6-5 and TRBJ2-7; TRBD2 agrees at 8 bases. The material sequenced was peripheral blood. CDR3 in amino acids: CASSYRGGYEQYF. CDR3 in DNA: TGTGCCAGCAGTTACCGGGGGGGTTACGAGCAGTACTTC.